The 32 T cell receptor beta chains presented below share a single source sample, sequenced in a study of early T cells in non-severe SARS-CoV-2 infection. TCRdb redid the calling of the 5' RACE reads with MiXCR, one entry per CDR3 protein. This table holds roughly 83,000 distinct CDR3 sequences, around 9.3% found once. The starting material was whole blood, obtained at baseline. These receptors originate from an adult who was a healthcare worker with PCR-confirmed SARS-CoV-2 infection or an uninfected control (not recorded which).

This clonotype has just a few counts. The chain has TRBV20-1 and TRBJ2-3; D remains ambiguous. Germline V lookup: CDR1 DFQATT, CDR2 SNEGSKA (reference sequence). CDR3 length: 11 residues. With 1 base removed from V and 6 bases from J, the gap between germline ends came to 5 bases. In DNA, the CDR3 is TGCAGTGCTAGAGTTGGTGATACGCAGTATTTT. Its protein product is CSARVGDTQYF.

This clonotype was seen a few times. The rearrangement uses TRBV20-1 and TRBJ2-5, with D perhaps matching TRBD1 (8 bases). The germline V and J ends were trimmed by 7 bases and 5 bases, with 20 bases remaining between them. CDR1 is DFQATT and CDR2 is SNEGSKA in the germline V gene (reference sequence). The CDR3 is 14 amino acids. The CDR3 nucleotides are TGCAGTGGTCACAGGGGGGGATTAAGGGAGACCCAGTACTTC. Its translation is CSGHRGGLRETQYF.

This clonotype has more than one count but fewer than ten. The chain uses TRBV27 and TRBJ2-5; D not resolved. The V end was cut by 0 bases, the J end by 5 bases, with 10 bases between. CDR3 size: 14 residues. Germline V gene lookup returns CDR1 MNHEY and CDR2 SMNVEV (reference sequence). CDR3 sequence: CASSLSTTGETQYF. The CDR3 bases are TGTGCCAGCAGTTTATCGACCACCGGGGAGACCCAGTACTTC.

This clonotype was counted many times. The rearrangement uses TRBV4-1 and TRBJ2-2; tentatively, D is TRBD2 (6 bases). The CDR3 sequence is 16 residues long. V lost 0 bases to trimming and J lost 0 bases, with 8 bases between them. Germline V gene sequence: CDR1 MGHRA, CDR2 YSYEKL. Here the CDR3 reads CASSQEGLPNTGELFF. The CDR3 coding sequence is TGCGCCAGCAGCCAAGAAGGACTACCGAACACCGGGGAGCTGTTTTTT.

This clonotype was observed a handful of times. The CDR3 DNA reads as TGTGCCAGCTCACCACCCGGTGGCACCGGGGAGCTGTTTTTT. Translation: CASSPPGGTGELFF. J is TRBJ2-2 and V is TRBV18; D remains unclear. The CDR3 spans 14 residues. Per the germline V gene, CDR1 is KGHSH and CDR2 is LQKENI. The germline V and J ends were trimmed by 0 bases and 4 bases, with 6 bases remaining between them. The whole variable domain, remainder taken from reference TRBV18 and TRBJ2-2, is NAGVMQNPRHLVRRRGQEARLRCSPMKGHSHVYWYRQLPEEGLKFMVYLQKENIIDESGMPKERFSAEFPKEGPSILRIQQVVRGDSAAYFCASSPPGGTGELFFGEGSRLTVL.

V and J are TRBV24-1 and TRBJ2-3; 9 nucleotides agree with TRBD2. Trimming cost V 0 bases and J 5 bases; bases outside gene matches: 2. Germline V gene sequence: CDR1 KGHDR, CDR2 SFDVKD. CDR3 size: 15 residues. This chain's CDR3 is CATSDLKREVDTQYF. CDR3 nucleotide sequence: TGTGCCACCAGTGATTTGAAGCGGGAGGTAGATACGCAGTATTTT.

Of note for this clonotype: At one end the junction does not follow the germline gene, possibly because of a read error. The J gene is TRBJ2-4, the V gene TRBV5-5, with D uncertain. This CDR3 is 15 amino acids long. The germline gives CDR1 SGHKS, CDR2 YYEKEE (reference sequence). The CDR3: CVSSDSGLAKNIQYF. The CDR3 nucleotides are TGTGTCAGCAGCGATTCAGGTCTAGCCAAAAACATTCAGTACTTC.

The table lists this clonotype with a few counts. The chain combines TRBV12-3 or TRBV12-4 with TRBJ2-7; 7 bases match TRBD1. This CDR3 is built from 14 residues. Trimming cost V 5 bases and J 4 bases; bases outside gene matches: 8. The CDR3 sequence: CASSPPGQQYEQYF. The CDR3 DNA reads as TGTGCCAGCAGTCCCCCGGGACAGCAATACGAGCAGTACTTC.

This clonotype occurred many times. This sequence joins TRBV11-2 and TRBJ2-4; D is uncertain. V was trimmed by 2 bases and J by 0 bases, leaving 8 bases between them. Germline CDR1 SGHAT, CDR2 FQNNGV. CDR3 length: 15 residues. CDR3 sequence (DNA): TGTGCCAGCAGCTTAAGCCAGCTAGCCAAAAACATTCAGTACTTC. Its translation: CASSLSQLAKNIQYF.

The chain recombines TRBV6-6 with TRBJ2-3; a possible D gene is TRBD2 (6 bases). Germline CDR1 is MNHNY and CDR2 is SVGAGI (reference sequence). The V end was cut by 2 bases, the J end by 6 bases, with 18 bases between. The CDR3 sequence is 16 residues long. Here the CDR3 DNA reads TGTGCCAGCAGTTACCCTGGACTACCCGAGGGGGATACGCAGTATTTT. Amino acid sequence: CASSYPGLPEGDTQYF.

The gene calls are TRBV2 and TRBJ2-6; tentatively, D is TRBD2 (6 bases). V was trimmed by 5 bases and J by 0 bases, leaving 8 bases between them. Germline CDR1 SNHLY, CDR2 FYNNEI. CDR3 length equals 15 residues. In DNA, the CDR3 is TGTGCCAGCAGTCGGAGGGTCTCTGGGGCCAACGTCCTGACTTTC. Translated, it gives CASSRRVSGANVLTF.

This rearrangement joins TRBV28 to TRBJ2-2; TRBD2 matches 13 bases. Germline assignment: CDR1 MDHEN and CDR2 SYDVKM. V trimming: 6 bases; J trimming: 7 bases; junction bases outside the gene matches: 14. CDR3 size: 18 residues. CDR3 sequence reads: CASRAPGLAGSWGGELFF. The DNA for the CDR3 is TGTGCCAGCAGGGCTCCGGGACTAGCGGGATCCTGGGGCGGGGAGCTGTTTTTT.

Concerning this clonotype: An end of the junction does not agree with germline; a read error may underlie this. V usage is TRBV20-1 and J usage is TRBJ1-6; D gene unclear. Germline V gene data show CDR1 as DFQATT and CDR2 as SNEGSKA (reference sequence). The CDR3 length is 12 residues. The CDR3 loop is CSASGRGSPLHF. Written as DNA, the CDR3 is TGCAGTGCTAGTGGCCGGGGTTCACCCCTCCATTTT.

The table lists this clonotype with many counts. The CDR3 loop reads CASSNLGHTVYEQYF. Here the CDR3 DNA reads TGCGCCAGCAGCAATCTCGGACATACCGTCTACGAGCAGTACTTC. The V and J genes are TRBV5-1 and TRBJ2-7, with a tentative D call TRBD1 (5 bases). Trimming removed 4 bases at V and 3 bases at J, with 17 bases between. Germline CDR1 reads SGHRS; CDR2 reads YFSETQ. The CDR3 is 15 amino acids.

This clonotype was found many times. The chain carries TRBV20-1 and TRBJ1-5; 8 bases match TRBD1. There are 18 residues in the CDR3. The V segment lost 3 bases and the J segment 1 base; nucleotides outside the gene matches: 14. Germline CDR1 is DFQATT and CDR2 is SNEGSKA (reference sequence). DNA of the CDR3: TGCAGTGCTAGGACAGGGGACCGGTGGGTGCAAAGCAATCAGCCCCAGCATTTT. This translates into CSARTGDRWVQSNQPQHF.

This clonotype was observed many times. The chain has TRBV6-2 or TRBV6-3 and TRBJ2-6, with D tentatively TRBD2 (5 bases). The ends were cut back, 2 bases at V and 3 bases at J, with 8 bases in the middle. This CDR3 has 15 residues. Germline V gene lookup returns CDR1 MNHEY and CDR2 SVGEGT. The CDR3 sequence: CASSYTSDGANVLTF. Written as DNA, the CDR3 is TGTGCCAGCAGTTACACTAGTGATGGGGCCAACGTCCTGACTTTC.

The CDR3 is CASSPSAANTEAFF. The CDR3, as DNA: TGTGCCAGCTCACCCTCGGCAGCGAACACTGAAGCTTTCTTT. The chain links TRBV18 to TRBJ1-1; D not resolved. The CDR3 runs 14 residues. V lost 3 bases, J lost 1 base, and 9 bases lay in between. Germline CDR1 and CDR2: KGHSH and LQKENI. The variable domain in full, with the rest retrieved from reference TRBV18 and TRBJ1-1, is NAGVMQNPRHLVRRRGQEARLRCSPMKGHSHVYWYRQLPEEGLKFMVYLQKENIIDESGMPKERFSAEFPKEGPSILRIQQVVRGDSAAYFCASSPSAANTEAFFGQGTRLTVV.

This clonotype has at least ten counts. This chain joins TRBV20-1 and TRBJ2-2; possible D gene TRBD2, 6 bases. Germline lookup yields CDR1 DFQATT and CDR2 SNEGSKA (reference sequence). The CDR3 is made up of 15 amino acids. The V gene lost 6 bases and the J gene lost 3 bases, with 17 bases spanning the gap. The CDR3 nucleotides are TGCAGTGCAAAAACGGGAGCCAGGGACACCGGGGAGCTGTTTTTT. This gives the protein CSAKTGARDTGELFF.

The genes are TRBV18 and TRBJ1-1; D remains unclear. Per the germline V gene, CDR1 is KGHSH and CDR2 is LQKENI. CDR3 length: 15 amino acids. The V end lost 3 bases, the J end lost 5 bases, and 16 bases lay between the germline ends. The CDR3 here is CASSPSVSGPTEAFF. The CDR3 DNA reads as TGTGCCAGCTCACCGTCGGTGAGTGGTCCAACTGAAGCTTTCTTT. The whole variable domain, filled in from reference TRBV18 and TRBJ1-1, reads NAGVMQNPRHLVRRRGQEARLRCSPMKGHSHVYWYRQLPEEGLKFMVYLQKENIIDESGMPKERFSAEFPKEGPSILRIQQVVRGDSAAYFCASSPSVSGPTEAFFGQGTRLTVV.

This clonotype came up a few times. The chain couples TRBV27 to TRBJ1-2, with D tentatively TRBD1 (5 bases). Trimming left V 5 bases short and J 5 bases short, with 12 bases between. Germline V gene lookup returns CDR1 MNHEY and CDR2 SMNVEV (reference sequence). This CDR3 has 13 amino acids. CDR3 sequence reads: CASSPLGPYGYTF. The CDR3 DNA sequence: TGTGCCAGCAGTCCATTGGGACCGTATGGCTACACCTTC.

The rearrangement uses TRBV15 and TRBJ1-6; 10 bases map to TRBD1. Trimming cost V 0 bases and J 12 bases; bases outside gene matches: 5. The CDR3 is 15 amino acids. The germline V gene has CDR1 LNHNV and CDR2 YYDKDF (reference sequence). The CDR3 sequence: CATSRDRDRGLPLHF. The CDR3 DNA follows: TGTGCCACCAGCAGAGATCGGGACAGGGGCTTACCCCTCCACTTT. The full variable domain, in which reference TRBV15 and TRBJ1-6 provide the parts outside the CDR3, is DAMVIQNPRYQVTQFGKPVTLSCSQTLNHNVMYWYQQKSSQAPKLLFHYYDKDFNNEADTPDNFQSRRPNTSFCFLDIRSPGLGDTAMYLCATSRDRDRGLPLHFGNGTRLTVT.

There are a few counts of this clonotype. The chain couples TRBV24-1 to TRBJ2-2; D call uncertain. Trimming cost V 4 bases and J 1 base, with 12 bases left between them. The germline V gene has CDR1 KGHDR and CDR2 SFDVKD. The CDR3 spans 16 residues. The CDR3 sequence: CATSEPTEMNTGELFF. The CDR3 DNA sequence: TGTGCCACCAGTGAGCCGACGGAGATGAACACCGGGGAGCTGTTTTTT.

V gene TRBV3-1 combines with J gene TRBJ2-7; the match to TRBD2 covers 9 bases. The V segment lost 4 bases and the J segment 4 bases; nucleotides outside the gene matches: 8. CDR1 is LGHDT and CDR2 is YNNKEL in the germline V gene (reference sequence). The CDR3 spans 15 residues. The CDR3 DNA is TGTGCCAGCAGCCGACTCCTAGCGGGGACATACGAGCAGTACTTC. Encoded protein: CASSRLLAGTYEQYF.

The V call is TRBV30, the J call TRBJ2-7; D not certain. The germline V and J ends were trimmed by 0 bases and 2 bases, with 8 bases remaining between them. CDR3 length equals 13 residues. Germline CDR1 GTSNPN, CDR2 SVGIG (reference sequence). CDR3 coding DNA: TGTGCCTGGAGTGTACAGCTTCCCTACGAGCAGTACTTC. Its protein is CAWSVQLPYEQYF.

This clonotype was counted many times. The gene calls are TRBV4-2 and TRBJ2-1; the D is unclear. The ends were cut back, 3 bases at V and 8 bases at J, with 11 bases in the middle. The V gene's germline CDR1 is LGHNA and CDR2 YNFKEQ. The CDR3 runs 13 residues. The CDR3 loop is CASSQSFKDEQFF. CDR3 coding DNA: TGTGCCAGCAGCCAGTCCTTCAAGGATGAGCAGTTCTTC.

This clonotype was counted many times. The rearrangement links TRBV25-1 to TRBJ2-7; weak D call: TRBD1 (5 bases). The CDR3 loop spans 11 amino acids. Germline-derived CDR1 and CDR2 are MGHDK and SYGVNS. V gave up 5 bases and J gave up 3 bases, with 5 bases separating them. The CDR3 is CASSRGYEQYF. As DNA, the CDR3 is TGTGCCAGCAGTAGGGGCTACGAGCAGTACTTC.

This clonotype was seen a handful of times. The CDR3 is CASSLGQHYGYTF. CDR3 nucleotide sequence: TGTGCCAGCAGCTTAGGGCAACACTATGGCTACACCTTC. The J gene is TRBJ1-2, the V gene TRBV11-2; D is uncertain. CDR3 length equals 13 residues. The V end was cut by 1 base, the J end by 3 bases, with 6 bases between. Per the germline V gene, CDR1 is SGHAT and CDR2 is FQNNGV.

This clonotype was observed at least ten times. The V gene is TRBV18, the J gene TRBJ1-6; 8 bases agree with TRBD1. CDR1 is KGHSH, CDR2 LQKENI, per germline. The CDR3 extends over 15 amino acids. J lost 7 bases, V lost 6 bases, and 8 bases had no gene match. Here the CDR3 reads CASSQLQGGNSPLHF. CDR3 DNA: TGTGCCAGCTCCCAACTACAGGGGGGCAATTCACCCCTCCACTTT.

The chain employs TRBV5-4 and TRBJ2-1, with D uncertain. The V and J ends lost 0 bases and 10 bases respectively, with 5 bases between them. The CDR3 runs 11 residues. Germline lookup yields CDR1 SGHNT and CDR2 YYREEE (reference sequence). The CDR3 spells CASSLAREQFF. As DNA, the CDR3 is TGTGCCAGCAGCTTGGCCAGAGAGCAGTTCTTC.

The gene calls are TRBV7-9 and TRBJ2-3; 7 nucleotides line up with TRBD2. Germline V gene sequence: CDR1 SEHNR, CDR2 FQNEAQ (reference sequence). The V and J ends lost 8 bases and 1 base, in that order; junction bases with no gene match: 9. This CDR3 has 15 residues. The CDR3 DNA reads TGTGCCAGCGTCCCCCTAGCGGAGGGCACAGATACGCAGTATTTT. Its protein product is CASVPLAEGTDTQYF.

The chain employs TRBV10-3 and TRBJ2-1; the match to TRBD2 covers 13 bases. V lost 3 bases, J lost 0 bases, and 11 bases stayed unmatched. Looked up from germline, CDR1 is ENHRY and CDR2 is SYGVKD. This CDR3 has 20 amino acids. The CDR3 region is CAISDPGLAGRLYSYNEQFF. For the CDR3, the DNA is TGTGCCATCAGTGATCCGGGACTAGCGGGAAGATTGTACTCCTACAATGAGCAGTTCTTC.

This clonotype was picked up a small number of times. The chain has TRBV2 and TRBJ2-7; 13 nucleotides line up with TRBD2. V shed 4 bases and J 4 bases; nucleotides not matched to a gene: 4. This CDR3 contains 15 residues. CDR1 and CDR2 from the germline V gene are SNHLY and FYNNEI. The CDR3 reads CASSGTSGRGYEQYF. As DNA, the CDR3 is TGTGCCAGCAGTGGAACTAGCGGGAGGGGATACGAGCAGTACTTC.